The 21 T cell receptor beta chains in this list originate from one sample, sequenced in a study of blood T cell repertoires in COVID-19. TCRdb keeps only in-frame clones here, not all; method: immunoSEQ multiplex PCR. The repertoire holds about 150,000 clones, with 76% as singletons. Sequencing input: peripheral blood. These receptors originate from a woman aged 80 or over with acute or convalescent COVID-19.

This clone showed up just a few times. The chain recombines TRBV7-2 with TRBJ2-7, with 11 bases identical to TRBD2. With 5 bases clipped from V and 6 bases from J, the junction kept 6 bases outside the gene matches. CDR3 length: 14 residues. The V gene's germline CDR1 is SGHTA and CDR2 FQGNSA. The CDR3 here is CASSVGTSGAEQYF. In DNA, the CDR3 is TGTGCCAGCAGCGTCGGGACTAGCGGCGCCGAGCAGTACTTC.

The gene calls are TRBV9 and TRBJ1-1; a weak D match, TRBD1 (5 bases). Germline V gives CDR1 SGDLS, CDR2 YYNGEE. The CDR3 is made up of 15 amino acids. V lost 0 bases to trimming and J lost 6 bases, with 15 bases between them. The CDR3 spells CASSVGQTFQSEAFF. CDR3 DNA: TGTGCCAGCAGCGTAGGACAGACTTTCCAGTCTGAAGCTTTCTTT.

The sample holds a few counts of this clone. The J gene is TRBJ1-5, the V gene TRBV24-1; D is perhaps TRBD1 (6 bases). Trimming removed 4 bases at V and 9 bases at J, with 12 bases between. Germline V CDR1 and CDR2: KGHDR, SFDVKD. This CDR3 spans 13 amino acids. The CDR3 here is CATSETGQGPQHF. CDR3 DNA sequence: TGTGCCACCAGTGAAACAGGGCAGGGGCCCCAGCATTTT.

The count of this clone is one. This chain joins TRBV10-3 and TRBJ1-5; tentatively, D is TRBD1 (6 bases). CDR1 is ENHRY, CDR2 SYGVKD, per germline. The CDR3 extends over 14 amino acids. The V end lost 10 bases, the J end lost 0 bases, and 13 bases lay between the germline ends. CDR3 loop: CATTNRDSNQPQHF. The CDR3 DNA reads as TGTGCCACGACAAACAGGGATAGCAATCAGCCCCAGCATTTT.

The chain joins TRBV7-8 to TRBJ1-1, with TRBD1 matching 9 bases. V lost 4 bases to trimming and J lost 5 bases; unmatched junction nucleotides: 5. The germline CDR1 and CDR2 sequences are SGHVS and FQNEAQ. The CDR3 runs to 14 residues. CDR3 in amino acids: CASSSTGGETEAFF. CDR3 nucleotide sequence: TGTGCCAGCAGCTCGACAGGGGGAGAAACTGAAGCTTTCTTT.

The V and J genes are TRBV5-8 and TRBJ2-5; 7 positions agree with TRBD1. This CDR3 is built from 13 residues. The V segment lost 7 bases and the J segment 2 bases; nucleotides outside the gene matches: 5. The germline gives CDR1 SGHTS, CDR2 YDEGEE. Here the CDR3 reads CASARDRQETQYF. In DNA, the CDR3 is TGTGCCAGCGCAAGGGACAGACAAGAGACCCAGTACTTC.

This chain uses TRBV19 with TRBJ2-1; 15 nucleotides match TRBD2. There are 15 residues in the CDR3. Germline CDR1 reads LNHDA; CDR2 reads SQIVND (reference sequence). The trim removed 9 bases at V and 9 bases at J, leaving 9 bases unmatched. The CDR3 loop reads CASSPGLAGGGEQFF. CDR3 sequence (DNA): TGTGCCAGCAGCCCGGGACTAGCGGGAGGTGGTGAGCAGTTCTTC.

V gene TRBV13 combines with J gene TRBJ2-1; the match to TRBD1 covers 9 bases. Germline V lookup: CDR1 PRHDT, CDR2 FYEKMQ (reference sequence). Losses at the gene ends were 3 bases for V and 3 bases for J; bases not matched to a gene: 9. The CDR3 consists of 17 residues. The CDR3 region is CASSLSHGQGNYNEQFF. Written as DNA, the CDR3 is TGTGCCAGCAGCTTGAGCCACGGACAGGGGAACTACAATGAGCAGTTCTTC.

The chain couples TRBV3-1 (or the pseudogene TRBV3-2) to TRBJ1-5; 8 bases are a match to TRBD1. Germline lookup yields CDR1 LGHDT and CDR2 YNNKEL (reference sequence). J lost 4 bases, V lost 3 bases, and 2 bases had no gene match. The CDR3 sequence is 14 residues long. This chain's CDR3 is CASSHRTGNQPQHF. CDR3 nucleotide sequence: TGTGCCAGCAGCCATCGGACAGGGAATCAGCCCCAGCATTTT.

The J gene is TRBJ2-3, the V gene TRBV19; no clear D gene. V lost 4 bases, J lost 3 bases, and 5 bases lay in between. The CDR3 has 12 residues. Germline V gives CDR1 LNHDA, CDR2 SQIVND (reference sequence). CDR3 sequence (DNA): TGTGCCAGTAGTACACGGACAGATACGCAGTATTTT. Translating it yields CASSTRTDTQYF.

This chain connects TRBV4-2 to TRBJ1-5, with 7 positions matching TRBD1. Germline values: CDR1 LGHNA, CDR2 YNFKEQ. The CDR3 is 16 residues long. V lost 2 bases, J lost 2 bases, and 6 bases stayed unmatched. In DNA form, the CDR3 reads TGTGCCAGCAGCCAACTGGGACAGAGGGGCAATCAGCCCCAGCATTTT. As protein: CASSQLGQRGNQPQHF.

The chain links TRBV19 to TRBJ1-5, with D possibly being TRBD1 (6 bases). Germline V gene data show CDR1 as LNHDA and CDR2 as SQIVND (reference sequence). Trimming left V 5 bases short and J 4 bases short, with 18 bases between. This CDR3 is built from 16 residues. CDR3 bases: TGTGCCAGTAGTTCCCCCCCCGGGACACCGAATCAGCCCCAGCATTTT. It specifies CASSSPPGTPNQPQHF.

The chain employs TRBV15 and TRBJ1-2, with TRBD1 matching over 8 bases. Unmatched junction bases numbered 9, after V lost 0 bases and J lost 6 bases. The germline gives CDR1 LNHNV, CDR2 YYDKDF (reference sequence). The CDR3 consists of 16 residues. The CDR3 spells CATSRDHAGGVDGYTF. The CDR3 DNA sequence: TGTGCCACCAGCAGAGATCACGCAGGGGGCGTCGATGGCTACACCTTC.

The chain joins TRBV9 to TRBJ2-3; 12 nucleotides agree with TRBD2. V gave up 3 bases and J gave up 4 bases; unmatched junction bases: 15. The CDR3 is 19 residues long. Germline V lookup: CDR1 SGDLS, CDR2 YYNGEE. The CDR3, as DNA: TGTGCCAGCAGCGCCACGCTCAAATACACTAGCGGGGGGCCAGATACGCAGTATTTT. It codes for CASSATLKYTSGGPDTQYF.

The genes are TRBV12-5 and TRBJ2-7; 9 bases fit TRBD1. The ends lost 1 base at V and 3 bases at J; junction bases unmatched: 4. The germline V gene encodes CDR1 LGHNT and CDR2 FRNRAP. This CDR3 is built from 15 residues. CDR3 region: CASGLGQGGIYEQYF. In nucleotides, the CDR3 is TGTGCTAGTGGTTTGGGACAGGGGGGAATCTACGAGCAGTACTTC.

In its sample, this clone was seen a few times. The chain uses TRBV4-2 and TRBJ2-7, with 11 bases matching TRBD2. V gave up 2 bases and J gave up 0 bases; unmatched junction bases: 3. There are 16 residues in the CDR3. The germline V gene has CDR1 LGHNA and CDR2 YNFKEQ. The CDR3 DNA reads as TGTGCCAGCAGCCAACTAACTAGCGGGAGCTCCTACGAGCAGTACTTC. This translates into CASSQLTSGSSYEQYF.

The J gene is TRBJ1-2, the V gene TRBV7-8; the D is unclear. The CDR3 length is 13 residues. In germline, CDR1 is SGHVS, CDR2 FQNEAQ. V was shortened by 2 bases and J by 5 bases, with 9 bases between the two germline ends. The CDR3 is CASSLSPQYGYTF. CDR3 coding DNA: TGTGCCAGCAGCTTATCCCCCCAGTATGGCTACACCTTC. The full variable domain, its missing parts supplied by reference TRBV7-8 and TRBJ1-2, is GAGVSQSPRYKVAKRGQDVALRCDPISGHVSLFWYQQALGQGPEFLTYFQNEAQLDKSGLPSDRFFAERPEGSVSTLKIQRTQQEDSAVYLCASSLSPQYGYTFGSGTRLTVV.

V usage is TRBV7-3 and J usage is TRBJ2-2, with TRBD1 matching 8 bases. This CDR3 is built from 16 residues. Germline CDR1 SGHTA, CDR2 FQGTGA. Trimming removed 0 bases from V and 3 bases from J; junction bases left unmatched: 3. The CDR3 loop is CASSLTFRGHTGELFF. The CDR3 DNA follows: TGTGCCAGCAGCTTAACTTTCAGGGGGCACACCGGGGAGCTGTTTTTT.

The chain uses TRBV10-3 and TRBJ1-2; 11 bases map to TRBD1. Germline CDR1 reads ENHRY; CDR2 reads SYGVKD. V lost 4 bases and J lost 8; bases outside the gene matches: 3. The CDR3 has 13 amino acids. The CDR3 reads CAISAGQGVGYTF. CDR3 DNA sequence: TGTGCCATCAGTGCGGGACAGGGGGTGGGCTACACCTTC.

The chain couples TRBV3-1 (or the pseudogene TRBV3-2) to TRBJ1-1; D unclear. CDR1 LGHDT and CDR2 YNNKEL come from the germline V gene (reference sequence). V lost 0 bases and J lost 2, with 10 bases in between. CDR3 size: 15 residues. CDR3 in DNA: TGTGCCAGCAGCCAAGATGTTCGGGGAAACACTGAAGCTTTCTTT. This codes for CASSQDVRGNTEAFF.

V usage is TRBV20-1 and J usage is TRBJ2-7; the D is unclear. Looked up from germline, CDR1 is DFQATT and CDR2 is SNEGSKA (reference sequence). The CDR3 extends over 11 amino acids. V was pared by 3 bases and J by 5 bases, with 8 bases between. Here the CDR3 reads CSARSLDEQYF. The CDR3 DNA reads TGCAGTGCTAGGTCCCTAGACGAGCAGTACTTC.